The 29 T cell receptor beta chains below were found in one sample sequenced in a study of blood T cell repertoires in COVID-19. Sequencing was performed with immunoSEQ multiplex PCR; in TCRdb, only in-frame clones are kept and a portion is missing. The sample yields 20,000 or so clones, approximately 84% seen once. Material for sequencing was peripheral blood. The receptors were sampled from a man in his forties with acute or convalescent COVID-19.

This clone was picked up one time. The V call is TRBV6-2 or TRBV6-3, the J call TRBJ2-5; D possibly corresponds to TRBD2 (6 bases). V dropped 4 bases and J dropped 5 bases, with 20 bases sitting between them. Germline V gene data show CDR1 as MNHEY and CDR2 as SVGEGT. The CDR3 contains 16 residues. The CDR3 coding sequence is TGTGCCAGCAGTTCCCCCCCCGGGCGGGGCAGGGAGACCCAGTACTTC. Translated, it gives CASSSPPGRGRETQYF.

The chain carries TRBV30 and TRBJ1-1; the D is unclear. CDR1 and CDR2 from the germline V gene are GTSNPN and SVGIG (reference sequence). With 6 bases removed from V and 0 bases from J, the gap between germline ends came to 11 bases. The CDR3 has 13 amino acids. The DNA for the CDR3 is TGTGCCTGTGACACGGCAATGAACACTGAAGCTTTCTTT. It yields the protein CACDTAMNTEAFF.

The chain is built from TRBV29-1 and TRBJ1-2, with D possibly TRBD1 on 5 matching bases. The CDR3 contains 16 residues. The V end lost 8 bases, the J end lost 8 bases, and 30 bases lay between the germline ends. From germline, CDR1 is SQVTM and CDR2 ANQGSEA. CDR3 amino acids: CSSNYFLWQGLDGYTF. Written as DNA, the CDR3 is TGCAGCTCCAATTATTTCCTTTGGCAGGGCCTAGACGGCTACACCTTC.

The chain joins TRBV18 to TRBJ2-5; a possible D gene is TRBD2 (6 bases). Germline V gives CDR1 KGHSH, CDR2 LQKENI. This CDR3 contains 16 residues. V was shortened by 3 bases and J by 7 bases, with 21 bases between the two germline ends. CDR3: CASSPVAELTGATQYF. In DNA form, the CDR3 reads TGTGCCAGCTCACCGGTAGCGGAGTTGACGGGAGCGACCCAGTACTTC.

This sequence joins TRBV3-1 (or the pseudogene TRBV3-2) and TRBJ2-7; D may be TRBD1 (5 bases). Germline-derived CDR1 and CDR2 are LGHDT and YNNKEL (reference sequence). V lost 1 base, J lost 6 bases, and 13 bases lay in between. The CDR3 contains 14 residues. The CDR3 spells CASSQGQGVGEQYF. The CDR3 DNA reads TGTGCCAGCAGCCAAGGTCAAGGGGTCGGCGAGCAGTACTTC.

The gene calls are TRBV11-2 and TRBJ2-7, with D perhaps TRBD1 (5 bases). Germline-derived CDR1 and CDR2 are SGHAT and FQNNGV. Between the trimmed V and J ends, which lost 2 bases and 1 base, there was a span of 21 bases. The CDR3 runs to 18 residues. CDR3 protein: CASSLRQYVTAFSYEQYF. The CDR3 coding sequence is TGTGCCAGCAGCTTAAGGCAGTACGTGACAGCTTTTTCCTACGAGCAGTACTTC.

V gene TRBV6-2 or TRBV6-3 combines with J gene TRBJ2-4; D might be TRBD1 (5 bases). The germline V gene encodes CDR1 MNHEY and CDR2 SVGEGT. V lost 6 bases, J lost 0 bases, and 12 bases lay in between. CDR3 length: 15 amino acids. CDR3 sequence (DNA): TGTGCCAGCAGCCCTTTAGGGGTAGCCAAAAACATTCAGTACTTC. It codes for CASSPLGVAKNIQYF.

This rearrangement joins TRBV30 to TRBJ2-1, with TRBD2 matching over 12 bases. The V and J ends lost 7 bases and 4 bases, in that order; junction bases with no gene match: 8. The length of the CDR3 is 15 residues. Per the germline V gene, CDR1 is GTSNPN and CDR2 is SVGIG (reference sequence). CDR3 in DNA: TGTGCCTCAAGACTAGCGGGAGTTCGGTACAATGAGCAGTTCTTC. This sequence encodes CASRLAGVRYNEQFF.

The rearrangement uses TRBV14 and TRBJ1-2; 8 bases are shared with TRBD1. The germline gives CDR1 SGHDN, CDR2 FVKESK. The CDR3 loop spans 14 amino acids. The V and J ends lost 6 bases and 7 bases, in that order; junction bases with no gene match: 10. The CDR3 bases are TGTGCCAGCAGACCCCAGGGGGCTAGGGGTGGCTACACCTTC. Protein: CASRPQGARGGYTF. Looking up the rest from reference TRBV14 and TRBJ1-2 gives the full variable domain: EAGVTQFPSHSVIEKGQTVTLRCDPISGHDNLYWYRRVMGKEIKFLLHFVKESKQDESGMPNNRFLAERTGGTYSTLKVQPAELEDSGVYFCASRPQGARGGYTFGSGTRLTVV.

The CDR3 sequence: CAWREGTEAFF. The CDR3 DNA follows: TGTGCCTGGAGGGAGGGGACTGAAGCTTTCTTT. The gene calls are TRBV30 and TRBJ1-1; possible D gene TRBD1, 5 bases. The CDR3 runs to 11 residues. CDR1 GTSNPN and CDR2 SVGIG come from the germline V gene (reference sequence). Trimming removed 3 bases at V and 5 bases at J, with 7 bases between.

The CDR3 nucleotides read TGTGCCTGGAGTTACCAGGGGAGGAACACCGGGGAGCTGTTTTTT. Translation: CAWSYQGRNTGELFF. The chain links TRBV30 to TRBJ2-2, with TRBD1 as a possible D gene (6 bases). The germline V gene has CDR1 GTSNPN and CDR2 SVGIG (reference sequence). This CDR3 comprises 15 residues. V lost 2 bases, J lost 1 base, and 11 bases lay in between.

CDR3 nucleotide sequence: TGTGCCAGCAGCTTAGCAGGGGGCGCGGAGACCCAGTACTTC. It specifies CASSLAGGAETQYF. This chain joins TRBV7-3 and TRBJ2-5; the match to TRBD1 covers 8 bases. Germline V gives CDR1 SGHTA, CDR2 FQGTGA. The trim removed 2 bases at V and 5 bases at J, leaving 4 bases unmatched. The CDR3 is 14 amino acids.

This clone appeared once. At one of its ends the junction is not consistent with the germline gene, which may arise from a read error. The rearrangement links TRBV4-1 to TRBJ2-1; 9 bases agree with TRBD1. Germline CDR1 reads MGHRA; CDR2 reads YSYEKL. The CDR3 has 16 amino acids. The CDR3 coding sequence is TGCACCAGCAGCCAAGTACCCGGGACAGGGAAGGATGAGCAGTTCTTC. As protein: CTSSQVPGTGKDEQFF.

J is TRBJ2-7 and V is TRBV5-6, with D unresolved. The CDR3 is 16 residues long. CDR1 is SGHDT and CDR2 is YYEEEE in the germline V gene. Trimming shortened V by 3 bases and J by 0 bases, and 16 bases separated the two germline ends. Written as DNA, the CDR3 is TGTGCCAGCAGCTCGTTTCGAATACCGAGCTCCTACGAGCAGTACTTC. Encoded protein: CASSSFRIPSSYEQYF.

The J gene is TRBJ1-5, the V gene TRBV30, with a tentative D call TRBD1 (6 bases). This CDR3 is built from 14 residues. The V and J ends lost 4 bases and 3 bases respectively, with 13 bases between them. The V gene's germline CDR1 is GTSNPN and CDR2 SVGIG (reference sequence). The chain's CDR3 is CAWNLAGANQPQHF. In DNA form, the CDR3 reads TGTGCCTGGAACCTGGCGGGGGCCAATCAGCCCCAGCATTTT.

V gene TRBV5-6 combines with J gene TRBJ1-5, with 8 bases identical to TRBD1. This CDR3 region has 16 residues. Germline CDR1 reads SGHDT; CDR2 reads YYEEEE. The ends lost 4 bases at V and 3 bases at J; junction bases unmatched: 9. The CDR3 is CASSPGTGDLNQPQHF. CDR3 nucleotides: TGTGCCAGCAGCCCTGGGACAGGAGATCTCAATCAGCCCCAGCATTTT.

The V gene is TRBV18, the J gene TRBJ2-5; 10 nucleotides match TRBD1. Germline V gives CDR1 KGHSH, CDR2 LQKENI. Trimming took 2 bases from V and 4 from J; bases not matched to a gene: 13. The length of the CDR3 is 18 residues. The CDR3 nucleotides are TGTGCCAGCTCACCATTGGGACAGGGGAGAATTTCGGGAGAGACCCAGTACTTC. The encoded protein is CASSPLGQGRISGETQYF.

There are a few counts of this clone. This rearrangement joins TRBV12-5 to TRBJ1-2; no clear D gene. This CDR3 region has 14 residues. Trimming took 1 base from V and 3 from J, leaving 9 bases between them. Germline lookup yields CDR1 LGHNT and CDR2 FRNRAP. CDR3 nucleotide sequence: TGTGCTAGTGGTTTGGACGGTTTTTACTATGGCTACACCTTC. This sequence encodes CASGLDGFYYGYTF.

The V and J genes are TRBV6-5 and TRBJ2-7; 7 bases line up with TRBD2. Germline loops: CDR1 MNHEY, CDR2 SVGAGI. J lost 5 bases, V lost 5 bases, and 9 bases had no gene match. The length of the CDR3 is 14 residues. The CDR3 coding sequence is TGTGCCAGCAGTCGACTAGCAGCCTCTAACGAGCAGTACTTC. Translating gives CASSRLAASNEQYF.

The rearrangement uses TRBV11-2 and TRBJ2-2; 9 nucleotides match TRBD2. Germline lookup yields CDR1 SGHAT and CDR2 FQNNGV. This CDR3 contains 15 residues. After removal of 3 bases from V and 6 bases from J, the junction contained 5 bases not matched to a gene. Here the CDR3 reads CASSFSSGDPGELFF. CDR3 sequence (DNA): TGTGCCAGCAGCTTTTCTAGCGGGGACCCCGGGGAGCTGTTTTTT.

The J gene is TRBJ1-5, the V gene TRBV4-2; possibly TRBD1 for D (6 bases). Germline assignment: CDR1 LGHNA and CDR2 YNFKEQ. The CDR3 is 15 residues long. V dropped 2 bases and J dropped 6 bases, with 14 bases sitting between them. CDR3 loop: CASSQTRGPVQPQHF. The CDR3 nucleotides read TGTGCCAGCAGCCAAACCAGGGGCCCCGTTCAGCCCCAGCATTTT.

The gene calls are TRBV5-1 and TRBJ2-3, with 10 bases aligning to TRBD2. From germline, CDR1 is SGHRS and CDR2 YFSETQ. The CDR3 runs 14 residues. Losses at the gene ends were 9 bases for V and 2 bases for J; bases not matched to a gene: 6. The CDR3 region is CATATSGDTDTQYF. The CDR3 nucleotides read TGCGCCACGGCAACTAGCGGGGACACAGATACGCAGTATTTT.

The chain carries TRBV19 and TRBJ1-6; D gene ambiguous. CDR3 size: 15 residues. CDR1 is LNHDA and CDR2 is SQIVND in the germline V gene (reference sequence). Trimming took 7 bases from V and 10 from J, leaving 20 bases between them. The CDR3 here is CASTLREPNTSPLHF. Written as DNA, the CDR3 is TGTGCCAGTACCCTGAGGGAACCTAATACCTCACCCCTCCACTTT.

In its sample, this clone was seen a few times. The J gene is TRBJ1-3, the V gene TRBV14; D is unresolved. This CDR3 region has 12 residues. V was shortened by 1 base and J by 7 bases, with 5 bases between the two germline ends. Germline CDR1 and CDR2: SGHDN and FVKESK. CDR3 nucleotides: TGTGCCAGCAGCCAAGGAGGGAACACCATATATTTT. The encoded protein is CASSQGGNTIYF.

This chain uses TRBV29-1 with TRBJ2-5; 12 nucleotides match TRBD1. Trimming at V came to 2 bases and at J to 5 bases, leaving 15 bases not matched to a gene. Germline-derived CDR1 and CDR2 are SQVTM and ANQGSEA. CDR3 length: 18 amino acids. CDR3 sequence (DNA): TGCAGCGTTGAAAGACGGGGGACAGGGGGCATAATATCGGAGACCCAGTACTTC. Translation: CSVERRGTGGIISETQYF. Together with reference TRBV29-1 and TRBJ2-5, the CDR3 gives the full variable domain: SAVISQKPSRDICQRGTSLTIQCQVDSQVTMMFWYRQQPGQSLTLIATANQGSEATYESGFVIDKFPISRPNLTFSTLTVSNMSPEDSSIYLCSVERRGTGGIISETQYFGPGTRLLVL.

This clone appeared once. V is TRBV12-3 or TRBV12-4 and J is TRBJ2-2, with D possibly TRBD1 on 6 matching bases. Trimming stripped 6 bases from V and 5 bases from J, with 10 bases between. The length of the CDR3 is 13 residues. CDR3 sequence reads: CASSRTVTGELFF. The DNA of the CDR3 is TGTGCCAGCAGCCGGACAGTAACCGGGGAGCTGTTTTTT.

The CDR3 DNA reads TGTGCCAGCAGCCCACGGCGGGCAACTAATGAAAAACTGTTTTTT. Encoded protein: CASSPRRATNEKLFF. The chain has TRBV27 and TRBJ1-4; D not resolved. This CDR3 is 15 amino acids long. Per the germline V gene, CDR1 is MNHEY and CDR2 is SMNVEV (reference sequence). Trimming removed 6 bases from V and 0 bases from J, with 11 bases in between.

This clone was observed a handful of times. The V call is TRBV2, the J call TRBJ1-5; 9 bases map to TRBD1. In germline, CDR1 is SNHLY, CDR2 FYNNEI. The CDR3 sequence is 13 residues long. Unmatched junction bases numbered 3, after V lost 6 bases and J lost 6 bases. The CDR3 DNA is TGTGCCAGCAGGGGACAGGGTACTCAGCCCCAGCATTTT. Translated, it gives CASRGQGTQPQHF.

This chain uses TRBV4-3 with TRBJ1-6; D gene ambiguous. The CDR3 totals 15 residues. CDR1 LGHNA and CDR2 YSLEER come from the germline V gene. V lost 0 bases and J 7 bases, leaving 10 bases between the germline ends. The CDR3 sequence: CASSQDGGFNSPLHF. The DNA of the CDR3 is TGCGCCAGCAGCCAAGACGGAGGATTCAATTCACCCCTCCACTTT.